Following are 27 T cell receptor beta chains from one sample sequenced in a study of cytomegalovirus exposure and HLA in healthy donors. It was with 60 Vbeta and 13 Jbeta primers that the PCR ran. This table comes from immunoSEQ multiplex PCR, and its TCRdb copy is limited to in-frame clones, with some not included. The sample holds more than 40,000 clones; approximately 84% are singletons and the top ten take 2.5% to 3.5%. Source material: PBMCs. All receptors come from a man aged 50-60 years in good health and CMV-seronegative.

The rearrangement links TRBV28 to TRBJ1-2; tentative D call: TRBD1 (5 bases). V lost 5 bases and J lost 8, with 9 bases in between. CDR1 is MDHEN and CDR2 is SYDVKM in the germline V gene. This CDR3 spans 11 amino acids. This CDR3 reads CASSLRQGYTF. In DNA form, the CDR3 reads TGTGCCAGCAGTCTGAGACAGGGCTACACCTTC.

The chain couples TRBV2 to TRBJ2-2; D is possibly TRBD1 (5 bases). There are 13 residues in the CDR3. The germline V gene encodes CDR1 SNHLY and CDR2 FYNNEI. Trimming stripped 6 bases from V and 4 bases from J, with 9 bases between. The CDR3 sequence: CASSAGITGELFF. CDR3 nucleotide sequence: TGTGCCAGCAGCGCAGGGATCACCGGGGAGCTGTTTTTT.

The J gene is TRBJ1-3, the V gene TRBV30; 7 nucleotides agree with TRBD1. The J segment lost 4 bases and the V segment lost 4 bases, leaving 7 bases of the junction unmatched. Germline V gene data show CDR1 as GTSNPN and CDR2 as SVGIG (reference sequence). The CDR3 loop spans 14 amino acids. The CDR3 loop reads CAWTRGSAGNTIYF. In DNA, the CDR3 is TGTGCCTGGACCAGGGGGTCAGCGGGAAACACCATATATTTT.

The gene calls are TRBV11-1 and TRBJ2-1; D is possibly TRBD1 (6 bases). This CDR3 comprises 17 residues. From germline, CDR1 is SGHAT and CDR2 FQDESV (reference sequence). The V gene lost 5 bases and the J gene lost 7 bases, with 24 bases spanning the gap. The CDR3 region has the DNA TGTGCCAGCAGCCCGAGGACGCGTAGGGGGTCCGGGAATGAGCAGTTCTTC. It codes for CASSPRTRRGSGNEQFF.

For the CDR3, the DNA is TGTGCCAGCAGCTCAAGACAGGGGTCTGGCTACACCTTC. Its protein is CASSSRQGSGYTF. This rearrangement joins TRBV7-2 to TRBJ1-2, with 8 nucleotides matching TRBD1. V lost 4 bases to trimming and J lost 7 bases; unmatched junction nucleotides: 5. Germline V gene sequence: CDR1 SGHTA, CDR2 FQGNSA. The CDR3 runs 13 residues.

This CDR3 is CASGGDAGEAFF. The CDR3 DNA is TGTGCCAGCGGAGGGGACGCAGGGGAAGCTTTCTTT. The rearrangement links TRBV2 to TRBJ1-1, with a tentative D call TRBD1 (5 bases). Germline V gene sequence: CDR1 SNHLY, CDR2 FYNNEI. The CDR3 totals 12 residues. V dropped 8 bases and J dropped 8 bases, with 15 bases sitting between them.

This clone has only one observation. The rearrangement links TRBV4-3 to TRBJ2-2; 7 nucleotides line up with TRBD2. Trimming took 4 bases from V and 6 from J; bases not matched to a gene: 11. Germline V gene lookup returns CDR1 LGHNA and CDR2 YSLEER. The CDR3 is 16 residues long. CDR3 region: CASSPSPGGSPGELFF. The CDR3 nucleotides read TGCGCCAGCAGCCCTTCCCCGGGAGGCAGTCCCGGGGAGCTGTTTTTT.

The rearrangement links TRBV6-6 to TRBJ1-2, with unresolved D. This CDR3 is 15 amino acids long. The germline V and J ends were trimmed by 0 bases and 8 bases, with 16 bases remaining between them. Germline V lookup: CDR1 MNHNY, CDR2 SVGAGI (reference sequence). The CDR3 bases are TGTGCCAGCAGTTACTCGTCTCTCGGTGGTTGGGGCTACACCTTC. Protein: CASSYSSLGGWGYTF.

This chain uses TRBV7-2 with TRBJ2-7, with 9 bases lining up with TRBD2. This CDR3 has 17 amino acids. V lost 0 bases and J lost 0; bases outside the gene matches: 6. CDR1 and CDR2 (germline): SGHTA, FQGNSA. CDR3 in amino acids: CASSLARLAGTSYEQYF. CDR3 in DNA: TGTGCCAGCAGCTTAGCGCGCCTAGCGGGAACCTCCTACGAGCAGTACTTC. The full variable domain, its missing parts supplied by reference TRBV7-2 and TRBJ2-7, is GAGVSQSPSNKVTEKGKDVELRCDPISGHTALYWYRQSLGQGLEFLIYFQGNSAPDKSGLPSDRFSAERTGGSVSTLTIQRTQQEDSAVYLCASSLARLAGTSYEQYFGPGTRLTVT.

The sample holds a few counts of this clone. This chain connects TRBV15 to TRBJ2-7, with D possibly matching TRBD2 (5 bases). The CDR3 is 16 amino acids. With 3 bases removed from V and 4 bases from J, the gap between germline ends came to 19 bases. CDR1 and CDR2 (germline): LNHNV, YYDKDF (reference sequence). The CDR3 bases are TGTGCCACCAGCAGGTCCTTAGGGCGGGTACGGTACGAGCAGTACTTC. It yields the protein CATSRSLGRVRYEQYF.

The rearrangement joins TRBV5-4 to TRBJ1-1; D possibly corresponds to TRBD1 (6 bases). Germline CDR1 SGHNT, CDR2 YYREEE (reference sequence). Trimming took off 4 bases at V and 0 bases at J, with 10 bases between the two ends. This CDR3 comprises 14 residues. The CDR3 reads CASSTQGMNTEAFF. The CDR3 DNA reads as TGTGCCAGCAGCACCCAGGGGATGAACACTGAAGCTTTCTTT.

The chain joins TRBV5-5 to TRBJ2-5; 10 nucleotides align to TRBD2. CDR1 is SGHKS and CDR2 is YYEKEE in the germline V gene (reference sequence). The CDR3 spans 15 residues. V was clipped by 4 bases and J by 5 bases; unmatched bases: 8. The CDR3 nucleotides are TGTGCCAGCAGCAGCCAGCGGGGGGGCCCCGAGACCCAGTACTTC. Translated, it gives CASSSQRGGPETQYF.

J is TRBJ2-3 and V is TRBV19; 10 nucleotides align to TRBD2. V lost 1 base, J lost 2 bases, and 6 bases stayed unmatched. The CDR3 totals 17 residues. Per the germline V gene, CDR1 is LNHDA and CDR2 is SQIVND (reference sequence). The DNA for the CDR3 is TGTGCCAGTAGTATAGGGGGGGGGACTAGCGCCACAGATACGCAGTATTTT. It yields the protein CASSIGGGTSATDTQYF.

V and J are TRBV6-5 and TRBJ1-1; a weak D match, TRBD1 (5 bases). The ends were cut back, 3 bases at V and 1 base at J, with 12 bases in the middle. This CDR3 has 15 residues. The germline CDR1 and CDR2 sequences are MNHEY and SVGAGI. The CDR3 loop reads CASSYTPGQNTEAFF. The CDR3 DNA is TGTGCCAGCAGTTATACCCCAGGACAGAACACTGAAGCTTTCTTT.

The rearrangement uses TRBV19 and TRBJ1-6, with TRBD1 matching 7 bases. V was pared by 11 bases and J by 9 bases, with 13 bases of the junction left unmatched. Germline V CDR1 and CDR2: LNHDA, SQIVND (reference sequence). The CDR3 contains 14 residues. The DNA of the CDR3 is TGTGCCGCCCGGAGTACAGGGGTAGTTTCACCCCTCCACTTT. This sequence encodes CAARSTGVVSPLHF. Looking up the rest from reference TRBV19 and TRBJ1-6 gives the full variable domain: DGGITQSPKYLFRKEGQNVTLSCEQNLNHDAMYWYRQDPGQGLRLIYYSQIVNDFQKGDIAEGYSVSREKKESFPLTVTSAQKNPTAFYLCAARSTGVVSPLHFGNGTRLTVT.

In this sample, this clone turned up a few times. V and J are TRBV7-2 and TRBJ2-7; 7 positions agree with TRBD1. The CDR3 contains 14 residues. The germline CDR1 and CDR2 sequences are SGHTA and FQGNSA. J lost 1 base, V lost 8 bases, and 8 bases had no gene match. CDR3 DNA sequence: TGTGCCAGCGGGCCACAGGGGAGTTCCTACGAGCAGTACTTC. Protein: CASGPQGSSYEQYF.

In this sample, this clone turned up once. The rearrangement links TRBV7-2 to TRBJ1-1, with D perhaps matching TRBD1 (6 bases). With 3 bases removed from V and 2 bases from J, the gap between germline ends came to 16 bases. The CDR3 totals 16 residues. CDR1 and CDR2 from the germline V gene are SGHTA and FQGNSA. CDR3 sequence reads: CASSFLGGLYNTEAFF. CDR3 DNA: TGTGCCAGCAGCTTTTTAGGGGGTTTGTATAACACTGAAGCTTTCTTT.

The V call is TRBV6-5, the J call TRBJ2-7; 14 bases fit TRBD2. Germline-derived CDR1 and CDR2 are MNHEY and SVGAGI. The CDR3 is 15 amino acids. V was clipped by 6 bases and J by 1 base; unmatched bases: 2. The CDR3 DNA follows: TGTGCCAGCAGGGGGACTAGCGGGGGTTCCTACGAGCAGTACTTC. Protein: CASRGTSGGSYEQYF.

The chain couples TRBV7-2 to TRBJ1-1; 9 bases line up with TRBD1. In germline, CDR1 is SGHTA, CDR2 FQGNSA. This CDR3 is built from 14 residues. V lost 5 bases and J lost 10; bases outside the gene matches: 11. The CDR3 loop reads CASSPGTGRIVAFF. Here the CDR3 DNA reads TGTGCCAGCAGCCCGGGGACAGGGAGGATAGTAGCTTTCTTT.

Of note for this clone: One end of the junction varies from germline; a read error may be responsible. The V gene is TRBV5-6, the J gene TRBJ1-6, with TRBD1 matching over 10 bases. The germline CDR1 and CDR2 sequences are SGHDT and YYEEEE. The CDR3 contains 16 residues. The CDR3 DNA reads as TGTGCCAGCAGCTTGGCCCGGACAGGGGGGAATTCACTCCTCCACTTT. This translates into CASSLARTGGNSLLHF.

The rearrangement links TRBV19 to TRBJ1-3; TRBD1 agrees at 7 bases. The CDR3 totals 13 residues. J gave up 1 base and V 10 bases, and 4 bases lay outside the gene matches. Germline CDR1 reads LNHDA; CDR2 reads SQIVND (reference sequence). The CDR3 DNA reads as TGTGCCATCAAACAGGGGTCTGGAAACACCATATATTTT. Protein product: CAIKQGSGNTIYF. The whole variable domain, remainder taken from reference TRBV19 and TRBJ1-3, is DGGITQSPKYLFRKEGQNVTLSCEQNLNHDAMYWYRQDPGQGLRLIYYSQIVNDFQKGDIAEGYSVSREKKESFPLTVTSAQKNPTAFYLCAIKQGSGNTIYFGEGSWLTVV.

This clone was counted a single time. V and J are TRBV5-1 and TRBJ2-2; D not certain. V shed 2 bases and J shed 0 bases, with 5 bases lying between them. Germline CDR1 reads SGHRS; CDR2 reads YFSETQ. This CDR3 has 14 residues. In nucleotides, the CDR3 is TGCGCCAGCAGCTTAACACCGAACACCGGGGAGCTGTTTTTT. Protein product: CASSLTPNTGELFF.

This chain links TRBV19 with TRBJ2-3, with TRBD2 matching over 7 bases. The V segment lost 6 bases and the J segment 0 bases; nucleotides outside the gene matches: 6. The V gene's germline CDR1 is LNHDA and CDR2 SQIVND (reference sequence). The CDR3 loop spans 15 amino acids. The DNA for the CDR3 is TGTGCCAGTAGGTTCACTAGCGAAAGCACAGATACGCAGTATTTT. The encoded protein is CASRFTSESTDTQYF. The variable domain in full, with the rest retrieved from reference TRBV19 and TRBJ2-3, is DGGITQSPKYLFRKEGQNVTLSCEQNLNHDAMYWYRQDPGQGLRLIYYSQIVNDFQKGDIAEGYSVSREKKESFPLTVTSAQKNPTAFYLCASRFTSESTDTQYFGPGTRLTVL.

The J gene is TRBJ1-3, the V gene TRBV2; TRBD1 aligns across 7 bases. With 6 bases clipped from V and 0 bases from J, the junction kept 2 bases outside the gene matches. Germline CDR1 reads SNHLY; CDR2 reads FYNNEI. The CDR3 runs 14 residues. The CDR3 DNA follows: TGTGCCAGCAGGGGACAGTTCTCTGGAAACACCATATATTTT. Translating gives CASRGQFSGNTIYF.

The chain couples TRBV7-2 to TRBJ2-7; TRBD2 might be the D (7 bases). V was pared by 1 base and J by 2 bases, with 9 bases between. The CDR3 sequence is 14 residues long. Germline lookup yields CDR1 SGHTA and CDR2 FQGNSA. The CDR3 DNA follows: TGTGCCAGCAGCTTAGGGGGGGGGCCCTACGAGCAGTACTTC. Translation gives CASSLGGGPYEQYF.

The CDR3 loop reads CASSLVLAGGLGEQYF. The CDR3 DNA follows: TGTGCCAGCAGCTTAGTGCTAGCGGGAGGGCTTGGCGAGCAGTACTTC. V is TRBV7-2 and J is TRBJ2-7, with 12 nucleotides matching TRBD2. The CDR3 is 16 residues long. Unmatched junction bases numbered 7, after V lost 1 base and J lost 6 bases. CDR1 and CDR2 from the germline V gene are SGHTA and FQGNSA.

This clone was seen more than once but under ten times. The V gene is TRBV11-3, the J gene TRBJ2-1, with 11 bases fitting TRBD1. The V gene's germline CDR1 is SGHNT and CDR2 YENEEA. The CDR3 runs to 15 residues. With 4 bases clipped from V and 5 bases from J, the junction kept 4 bases outside the gene matches. This CDR3 is CASSSGQGGDNEQFF. The CDR3 nucleotides are TGTGCCAGCAGCTCGGGACAGGGGGGTGACAATGAGCAGTTCTTC.